This TCR beta chain was profiled in a study of blood T cell repertoires in COVID-19. At the level of the study: Sites across the United States, Italy and Spain contributed samples from acute and convalescent COVID-19. The analysed material was cDNA or gDNA that came from T cells, B-cell-depleted T cells, or PBMCs.

Per the original methods: Estimated nucleated cell counts came from reference gene primer amplification. Profiling relied on immunoSEQ multiplex PCR, and the TCRdb table lists in-frame clones only, not all of them. V and J calls plus clone size are reproduced from that table; the DNA served to infer D and trimming. Altogether a few hundred thousand clones are present, 89% being singletons, with the ten largest covering approximately 12%. V lost 9 bases to trimming and J lost 4 bases, with 9 bases between them. This CDR3 is 12 amino acids long. Germline CDR1 SNHLY, CDR2 FYNNEI. This clone was seen a few times.

The sequence was obtained from an older woman with acute or convalescent COVID-19. The chain has TRBV2 and TRBJ2-2; D might be TRBD2 (5 bases). Sequenced input: peripheral blood. The CDR3 nucleotides are TGTGCCAGTCCCGGAGGCACCGGGGAGCTGTTTTTT. This sequence encodes CASPGGTGELFF.